A single sample is the source of the 28 T cell receptor beta chains below, sequenced in a study of CD8 T cells in ankylosing spondylitis. MiXCR, applied by TCRdb to the 5' RACE reads, yields one record per CDR3 protein. The sample contains a few hundred thousand distinct CDR3 sequences, under 20% of which appear only once. Study observations and caveats: Among TCR beta sequences, a motif of eight highly homologous variants appeared characteristic of ankylosing spondylitis blood.

For these TCRs, the target antigens are not known. The sequencing input was blood, either unsorted or a sorted T cell fraction (not recorded which). The receptors come from a male donor with ankylosing spondylitis.

This clonotype was picked up a small number of times. This rearrangement joins TRBV28 to TRBJ2-7; D is unclear. V was cut by 3 bases and J by 2 bases, with 5 bases left in between. This CDR3 spans 12 amino acids. CDR1 and CDR2 (germline): MDHEN, SYDVKM. As DNA, the CDR3 is TGTGCCAGCAGTTTGCGTCCCTACGAGCAGTACTTC. Its translation is CASSLRPYEQYF.

This clonotype was detected only a few times. The gene calls are TRBV25-1 and TRBJ2-7; D is tentatively TRBD1 or TRBD2 (5 bases each). The CDR3 runs 15 residues. Germline loops: CDR1 MGHDK, CDR2 SYGVNS. V gave up 1 base and J gave up 0 bases, with 10 bases separating them. In DNA, the CDR3 is TGTGCCAGCAGTGAATTGGGGGATCCCTCCTACGAGCAGTACTTC. Translating it yields CASSELGDPSYEQYF.

This clonotype showed up just a few times. J is TRBJ2-3 and V is TRBV4-3; 7 bases fit TRBD2. CDR1 LGHNA and CDR2 YSLEER come from the germline V gene. This CDR3 region has 14 residues. The V gene end was trimmed by 3 bases and the J gene end by 6 bases; junction bases not matched to a gene: 6. The CDR3 DNA sequence: TGCGCCAGCAGCCAGGGGACTATTGGGGATACGCAGTATTTT. This translates into CASSQGTIGDTQYF.

The J gene is TRBJ2-3, the V gene TRBV7-8, with D hard to call. Germline CDR1 reads SGHVS; CDR2 reads FQNEAQ. The V gene lost 5 bases and the J gene lost 4 bases, with 13 bases spanning the gap. The CDR3 loop spans 14 amino acids. CDR3: CASSPVSLADTQYF. In DNA form, the CDR3 reads TGTGCCAGCAGCCCAGTAAGCTTGGCAGATACGCAGTATTTT.

This clonotype was detected a few times. This sequence joins TRBV10-3 and TRBJ1-2, with TRBD1 matching 7 bases. The CDR3 loop spans 15 amino acids. CDR1 is ENHRY, CDR2 SYGVKD, per germline. The J segment lost 2 bases and the V segment lost 4 bases, leaving 7 bases of the junction unmatched. CDR3 coding DNA: TGTGCCATCAGTGTATCCGGGACAGAAAACTATGGCTACACCTTC. Residues: CAISVSGTENYGYTF.

The table lists this clonotype with a few counts. The rearrangement uses TRBV28 and TRBJ2-1; no firm D call. CDR1 and CDR2 from the germline V gene are MDHEN and SYDVKM. The CDR3 runs to 11 residues. V lost 7 bases and J lost 5, with 6 bases in between. CDR3 nucleotides: TGTGCCAGCACCATTAACAATGAGCAGTTCTTC. Translation gives CASTINNEQFF.

This clonotype was observed a few times. In DNA, the CDR3 is TGCGCCAGCAGCCAGGGACAGATAAATCCCCGGGGGACTGAAGCTTTCTTT. Its translation is CASSQGQINPRGTEAFF. The chain is built from TRBV5-1 and TRBJ1-1; 7 bases match TRBD1. Trimming took 4 bases from V and 5 from J; bases not matched to a gene: 17. The CDR3 extends over 17 amino acids. Germline CDR1 reads SGHRS; CDR2 reads YFSETQ.

This clonotype was observed a handful of times. This rearrangement joins TRBV4-3 to TRBJ2-2; TRBD2 is a possible D gene (6 bases). Germline loops: CDR1 LGHNA, CDR2 YSLEER. V was trimmed by 0 bases and J by 1 base, leaving 12 bases between them. The CDR3 extends over 17 amino acids. The CDR3 loop is CASSQERGAGNTGELFF. Written as DNA, the CDR3 is TGCGCCAGCAGCCAAGAGCGCGGGGCGGGGAACACCGGGGAGCTGTTTTTT.

CDR3 region: CSASLGTGSTDTQYF. CDR3 DNA sequence: TGCAGTGCTAGTCTCGGGACGGGAAGCACAGATACGCAGTATTTT. The chain recombines TRBV20-1 with TRBJ2-3; TRBD1 or TRBD2 may be the D gene (5 bases each). V shed 3 bases and J shed 0 bases, with 13 bases lying between them. This CDR3 is built from 15 residues. Germline CDR1 is DFQATT and CDR2 is SNEGSKA (reference sequence).

This clonotype was observed a few times. This chain joins TRBV7-9 and TRBJ2-1; D remains ambiguous. Trimming took 2 bases from V and 1 from J, leaving 6 bases between them. The CDR3 extends over 14 amino acids. The germline V gene encodes CDR1 SEHNR and CDR2 FQNEAQ (reference sequence). Here the CDR3 DNA reads TGTGCCAGCAGCTTAATGGGGTCCTACAATGAGCAGTTCTTC. This sequence encodes CASSLMGSYNEQFF.

This clonotype has a count of ten or more. This chain joins TRBV10-3 and TRBJ2-7; tentative D call: TRBD1 (6 bases). Germline assignment: CDR1 ENHRY and CDR2 SYGVKD. The CDR3 is 15 residues long. The V gene lost 6 bases and the J gene lost 0 bases, with 15 bases spanning the gap. The CDR3 sequence is CAISTAAGDSYEQYF. DNA for the CDR3: TGTGCCATCAGCACCGCGGCAGGGGACTCCTACGAGCAGTACTTC.

The J gene is TRBJ1-1, the V gene TRBV6-1, with D possibly matching TRBD1 (5 bases). Germline V gives CDR1 MNHNS, CDR2 SASEGT. Trimming shortened V by 5 bases and J by 3 bases, and 10 bases separated the two germline ends. The length of the CDR3 is 13 residues. As DNA, the CDR3 is TGTGCCAGCAGTAGGGACTCCCACACTGAAGCTTTCTTT. This gives the protein CASSRDSHTEAFF.

The genes are TRBV3-1 and TRBJ2-4; 7 positions match TRBD2. V gave up 4 bases and J gave up 0 bases; unmatched junction bases: 3. CDR3 size: 15 residues. Germline assignment: CDR1 LGHDT and CDR2 YNNKEL (reference sequence). The CDR3 DNA follows: TGTGCCAGCAGCCTTGGGACTATAGCCAAAAACATTCAGTACTTC. Its translation is CASSLGTIAKNIQYF.

This clonotype was seen more than once but under ten times. The genes are TRBV11-2 and TRBJ1-3; TRBD1 might be the D (5 bases). The V gene lost 4 bases and the J gene lost 3 bases, with 13 bases spanning the gap. CDR1 and CDR2 (germline): SGHAT, FQNNGV. The CDR3 runs 15 residues. CDR3 sequence: CASSSDGGVGNTIYF. CDR3 DNA: TGTGCCAGCAGCTCCGACGGAGGGGTTGGAAACACCATATATTTT.

This clonotype was counted between two and nine times. A single base separates this from a much larger clone, so it may be a read error. J is TRBJ2-5 and V is TRBV5-1; TRBD1 or TRBD2 may be the D gene (5 bases each). Looked up from germline, CDR1 is SGHRS and CDR2 is YFSETQ. V was pared by 3 bases and J by 2 bases, with 11 bases between. CDR3 size: 14 residues. For the CDR3, the DNA is TGCGCCAGCAGCTCCGGGGCACCTCAAGAGACCCAGTACTTC. Its protein product is CASSSGAPQETQYF.

In this sample, this clonotype turned up a few times. DNA of the CDR3: TGTGCCAGCAGTTCCCTCCTTGTGAGGCGCGAAGCTTTCTTT. Protein product: CASSSLLVRREAFF. This chain links TRBV12-3 or TRBV12-4 with TRBJ1-1; D unresolved. The CDR3 contains 14 residues. V dropped 4 bases and J dropped 8 bases, with 17 bases sitting between them.

V is TRBV12-3 or TRBV12-4 and J is TRBJ1-5; TRBD1 might be the D (6 bases). V was pared by 1 base and J by 7 bases, with 11 bases between. The CDR3 sequence is 14 residues long. As DNA, the CDR3 is TGTGCCAGCAGTTTAGGGCCAACAGGGCAGCCCCAGCATTTT. Translating gives CASSLGPTGQPQHF.

This clonotype was detected only a few times. V is TRBV4-2 and J is TRBJ2-7; D tentatively fits TRBD1 or TRBD2 (5 bases each). The germline V and J ends were trimmed by 1 base and 2 bases, with 9 bases remaining between them. The CDR3 runs 14 residues. Germline loops: CDR1 LGHNA, CDR2 YNFKEQ. DNA of the CDR3: TGTGCCAGCAGCCAAGTCGGGACCCCCTACGAGCAGTACTTC. It yields the protein CASSQVGTPYEQYF.

This clonotype occurred a few times. This chain connects TRBV20-1 to TRBJ1-4; the D gene is possibly TRBD1 (5 bases). Per the germline V gene, CDR1 is DFQATT and CDR2 is SNEGSKA (reference sequence). The CDR3 has 11 residues. V dropped 6 bases and J dropped 5 bases, with 7 bases sitting between them. CDR3 residues: CSAGHNEKLFF. As DNA, the CDR3 is TGCAGTGCGGGGCACAATGAAAAACTGTTTTTT.

This clonotype occurred a few times. In nucleotides, the CDR3 is TGTGCCAGCTCAGAGATCACAGATACGCAGTATTTT. Amino acid sequence: CASSEITDTQYF. The genes are TRBV18 and TRBJ2-3, with D uncertain. The CDR3 contains 12 residues. Germline-derived CDR1 and CDR2 are KGHSH and LQKENI. V lost 5 bases and J 2 bases, leaving 5 bases between the germline ends.

This rearrangement joins TRBV4-1 to TRBJ2-5, with D maybe TRBD1 (5 bases). CDR1 is MGHRA, CDR2 YSYEKL, per germline. The V end lost 0 bases, the J end lost 5 bases, and 10 bases lay between the germline ends. CDR3 length: 14 amino acids. The CDR3 region is CASSQEGAEETQYF. CDR3 coding DNA: TGCGCCAGCAGCCAAGAAGGGGCCGAGGAGACCCAGTACTTC.

This clonotype was counted a few times. This chain links TRBV5-1 with TRBJ1-1; a possible D gene is TRBD1 (6 bases). In germline, CDR1 is SGHRS, CDR2 YFSETQ. V dropped 3 bases and J dropped 5 bases, with 14 bases sitting between them. The CDR3 is 14 residues long. CDR3 in DNA: TGCGCCAGCAGCTCTGGACAGCAACCGACTGAAGCTTTCTTT. Its protein product is CASSSGQQPTEAFF.

This clonotype was seen a single time. The rearrangement uses TRBV18 and TRBJ1-2, with D maybe TRBD1 (6 bases). Trimming removed 6 bases at V and 7 bases at J, with 15 bases between. CDR1 is KGHSH, CDR2 LQKENI, per germline. This CDR3 is 13 amino acids long. The CDR3 loop is CASSQTAGVGYTF. For the CDR3, the DNA is TGTGCCAGCTCGCAGACGGCAGGGGTTGGCTACACCTTC.

This clonotype appeared a few times. The chain employs TRBV18 and TRBJ1-6; unclear D gene. V lost 6 bases, J lost 5 bases, and 8 bases lay in between. Germline loops: CDR1 KGHSH, CDR2 LQKENI. CDR3 size: 13 residues. This CDR3 is CASSPADNSPLHF. The CDR3 region has the DNA TGTGCCAGCTCTCCCGCGGATAATTCACCCCTCCACTTT.

The gene calls are TRBV27 and TRBJ1-5; 9 bases are shared with TRBD1. Germline V gene sequence: CDR1 MNHEY, CDR2 SMNVEV (reference sequence). Trimming at V came to 7 bases and at J to 6 bases, leaving 10 bases not matched to a gene. The CDR3 consists of 15 residues. The CDR3 spells CASKNRGQGGQPQHF. DNA for the CDR3: TGTGCCAGCAAAAACAGGGGGCAGGGAGGTCAGCCCCAGCATTTT.

The chain recombines TRBV2 with TRBJ2-6; perhaps TRBD1 as D (5 bases). Germline V CDR1 and CDR2: SNHLY, FYNNEI. The CDR3 sequence is 14 residues long. Trimming shortened V by 6 bases and J by 0 bases, and 6 bases separated the two germline ends. CDR3 sequence (DNA): TGTGCCAGCAGGCAGGGCTCTGGGGCCAACGTCCTGACTTTC. This gives the protein CASRQGSGANVLTF.

V is TRBV6-1 and J is TRBJ1-4; possibly TRBD1 for D (5 bases). Between the trimmed V and J ends, which lost 4 bases and 7 bases, there was a span of 13 bases. Germline V gene data show CDR1 as MNHNS and CDR2 as SASEGT. The CDR3 spans 14 residues. CDR3 nucleotide sequence: TGTGCCAGCAGTGTATGGCGGAGGGGTGAAAAACTGTTTTTT. Its translation is CASSVWRRGEKLFF.

This clonotype was observed a few times. This chain links TRBV3-1 with TRBJ2-2; 12 nucleotides line up with TRBD2. Germline CDR1 reads LGHDT; CDR2 reads YNNKEL (reference sequence). The CDR3 is 18 amino acids. The V gene end was trimmed by 0 bases and the J gene end by 5 bases; junction bases not matched to a gene: 7. The CDR3, as DNA: TGTGCCAGCAGCCAAGATTGGCTAGCGGGGGGGGTAACCGGGGAGCTGTTTTTT. Amino acid sequence: CASSQDWLAGGVTGELFF.